This record looks at one T cell receptor beta chain sequence and its context. The V and J ends lost 5 bases and 3 bases, in that order; junction bases with no gene match: 6. CDR3 length equals 15 residues. Germline lookup yields CDR1 MNHEY and CDR2 SVGEGT. Per the authors' pipeline: Estimates of nucleated cell counts were drawn from the amplification of reference gene primers. Libraries were prepared by immunoSEQ multiplex PCR; TCRdb keeps only in-frame clonotypes and omits some of them. For V, J and clone size, that table is used; D and trimming come from the DNA. The sample includes about 220,000 clones, approximately 79% of them seen just once. The entry originates in a study of blood T cell repertoires in COVID-19. Across the study: Samples representing acute and convalescent COVID-19 were sourced from the United States, Italy and Spain. In each case, the material was cDNA or gDNA derived from T cells, B-cell-depleted T cells, or PBMCs.

The rearrangement uses TRBV6-2 or TRBV6-3 and TRBJ2-1; 8 bases are shared with TRBD1. Sequencing was done on a sample of peripheral blood. This sequence was found in a human donor in a cohort sampled during active COVID-19. CDR3 protein: CASSPRTGNYNEQFF. For the CDR3, the DNA is TGTGCCAGCAGTCCGAGGACAGGGAACTACAATGAGCAGTTCTTC.